This TCR beta chain originates from a study of spatial heterogeneity in lung cancer. This clonotype has ten or more counts. TCRdb reprocessed the 5' RACE reads via MiXCR and lists one record per CDR3 protein. The sample records 10,000 to 12,000 distinct CDR3 sequences, 8.5% to 10% being singletons. V was clipped by 1 base and J by 2 bases, with 6 bases between them. The CDR3 sequence is 14 residues long. Looked up from germline, CDR1 is MDHEN and CDR2 is SYDVKM. The time point is: sample taken at primary tumor resection. The authors sequenced whole RNA from tumor, nontumor lung or frozen PBMC without sorting.

The sample consisted of PBMCs, taken at surgery. The sequence came from a male donor with early-stage non-small cell lung cancer. The chain combines TRBV28 with TRBJ1-3; D not resolved. CDR3 residues: CASSLLVAGNTIYF. For the CDR3, the DNA is TGTGCCAGCAGTTTATTGGTCGCTGGAAACACCATATATTTT. The full variable domain, rest sourced from reference TRBV28 and TRBJ1-3, is DVKVTQSSRYLVKRTGEKVFLECVQDMDHENMFWYRQDPGLGLRLIYFSYDVKMKEKGDIPEGYSVSREKKERFSLILESASTNQTSMYLCASSLLVAGNTIYFGEGSWLTVV.